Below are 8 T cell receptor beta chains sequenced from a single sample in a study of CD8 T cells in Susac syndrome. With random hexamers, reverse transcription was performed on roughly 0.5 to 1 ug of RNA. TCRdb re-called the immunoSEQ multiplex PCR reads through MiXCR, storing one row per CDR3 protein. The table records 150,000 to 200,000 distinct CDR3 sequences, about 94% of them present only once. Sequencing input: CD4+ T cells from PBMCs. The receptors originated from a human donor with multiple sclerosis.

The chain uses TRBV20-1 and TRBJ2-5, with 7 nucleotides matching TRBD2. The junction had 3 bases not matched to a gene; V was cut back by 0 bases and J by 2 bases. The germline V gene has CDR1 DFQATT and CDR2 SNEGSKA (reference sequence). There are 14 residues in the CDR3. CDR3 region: CSARDGGGQETQYF. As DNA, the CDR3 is TGCAGTGCTAGAGATGGGGGGGGGCAAGAGACCCAGTACTTC.

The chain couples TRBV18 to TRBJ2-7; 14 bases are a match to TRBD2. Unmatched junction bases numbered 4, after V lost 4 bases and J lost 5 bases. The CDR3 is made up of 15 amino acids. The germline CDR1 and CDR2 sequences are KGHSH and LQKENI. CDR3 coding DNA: TGTGCCAGCTCACGCCCGGGACTAGCGGGAGACGAGCAGTACTTC. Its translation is CASSRPGLAGDEQYF.

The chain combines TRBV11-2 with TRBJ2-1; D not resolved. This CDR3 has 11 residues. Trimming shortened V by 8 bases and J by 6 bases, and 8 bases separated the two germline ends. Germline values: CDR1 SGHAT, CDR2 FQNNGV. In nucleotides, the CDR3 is TGTGCCAGCCAGCTTGTCAATGAGCAGTTCTTC. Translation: CASQLVNEQFF.

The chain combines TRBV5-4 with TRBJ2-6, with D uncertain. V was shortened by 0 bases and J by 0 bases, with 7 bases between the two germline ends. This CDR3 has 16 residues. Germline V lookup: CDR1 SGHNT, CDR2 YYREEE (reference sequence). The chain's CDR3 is CASSLGQLSGANVLTF. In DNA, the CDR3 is TGTGCCAGCAGCTTGGGACAACTCTCTGGGGCCAACGTCCTGACTTTC.

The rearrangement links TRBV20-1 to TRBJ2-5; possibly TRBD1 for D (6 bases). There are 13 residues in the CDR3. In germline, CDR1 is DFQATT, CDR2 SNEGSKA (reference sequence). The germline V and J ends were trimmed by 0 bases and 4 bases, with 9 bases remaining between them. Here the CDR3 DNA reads TGCAGTGCTAGAGACCCGACAGGAGAGACCCAGTACTTC. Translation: CSARDPTGETQYF.

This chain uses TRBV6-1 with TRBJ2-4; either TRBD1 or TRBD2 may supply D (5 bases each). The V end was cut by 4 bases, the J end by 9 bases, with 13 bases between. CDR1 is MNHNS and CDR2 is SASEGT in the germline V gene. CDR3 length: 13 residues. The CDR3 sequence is CASSGDGGTIQYF. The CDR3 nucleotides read TGTGCCAGCAGTGGGGACGGTGGGACCATTCAGTACTTC.

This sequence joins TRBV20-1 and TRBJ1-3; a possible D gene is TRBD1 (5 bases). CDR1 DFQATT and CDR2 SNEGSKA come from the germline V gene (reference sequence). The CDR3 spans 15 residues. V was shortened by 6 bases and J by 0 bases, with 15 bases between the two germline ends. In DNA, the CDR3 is TGCAGTGCCCGGGACGGGAGGGCCTCTGGAAACACCATATATTTT. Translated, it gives CSARDGRASGNTIYF.

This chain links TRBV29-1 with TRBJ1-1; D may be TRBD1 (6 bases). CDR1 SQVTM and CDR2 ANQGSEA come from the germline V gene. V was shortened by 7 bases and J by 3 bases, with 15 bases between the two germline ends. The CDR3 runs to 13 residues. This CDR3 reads CSALLTGDTEAFF. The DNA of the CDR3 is TGCAGCGCCTTGCTGACAGGTGACACTGAAGCTTTCTTT.